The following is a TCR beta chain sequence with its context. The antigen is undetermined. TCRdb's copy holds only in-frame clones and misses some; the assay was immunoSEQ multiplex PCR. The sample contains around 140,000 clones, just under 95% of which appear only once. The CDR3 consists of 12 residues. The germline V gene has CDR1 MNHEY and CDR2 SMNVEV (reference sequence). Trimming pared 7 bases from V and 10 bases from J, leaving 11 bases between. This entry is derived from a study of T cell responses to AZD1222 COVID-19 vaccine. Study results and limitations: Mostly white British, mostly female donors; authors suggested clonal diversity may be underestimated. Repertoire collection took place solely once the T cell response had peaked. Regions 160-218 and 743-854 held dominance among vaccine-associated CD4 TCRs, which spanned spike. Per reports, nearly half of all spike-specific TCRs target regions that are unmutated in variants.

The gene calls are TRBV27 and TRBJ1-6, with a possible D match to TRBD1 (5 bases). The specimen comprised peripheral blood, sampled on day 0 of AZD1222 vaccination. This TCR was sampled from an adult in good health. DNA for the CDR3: TGTGCCAGCAAGGGGCTTAAGTCACCCCTCCACTTT. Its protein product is CASKGLKSPLHF.